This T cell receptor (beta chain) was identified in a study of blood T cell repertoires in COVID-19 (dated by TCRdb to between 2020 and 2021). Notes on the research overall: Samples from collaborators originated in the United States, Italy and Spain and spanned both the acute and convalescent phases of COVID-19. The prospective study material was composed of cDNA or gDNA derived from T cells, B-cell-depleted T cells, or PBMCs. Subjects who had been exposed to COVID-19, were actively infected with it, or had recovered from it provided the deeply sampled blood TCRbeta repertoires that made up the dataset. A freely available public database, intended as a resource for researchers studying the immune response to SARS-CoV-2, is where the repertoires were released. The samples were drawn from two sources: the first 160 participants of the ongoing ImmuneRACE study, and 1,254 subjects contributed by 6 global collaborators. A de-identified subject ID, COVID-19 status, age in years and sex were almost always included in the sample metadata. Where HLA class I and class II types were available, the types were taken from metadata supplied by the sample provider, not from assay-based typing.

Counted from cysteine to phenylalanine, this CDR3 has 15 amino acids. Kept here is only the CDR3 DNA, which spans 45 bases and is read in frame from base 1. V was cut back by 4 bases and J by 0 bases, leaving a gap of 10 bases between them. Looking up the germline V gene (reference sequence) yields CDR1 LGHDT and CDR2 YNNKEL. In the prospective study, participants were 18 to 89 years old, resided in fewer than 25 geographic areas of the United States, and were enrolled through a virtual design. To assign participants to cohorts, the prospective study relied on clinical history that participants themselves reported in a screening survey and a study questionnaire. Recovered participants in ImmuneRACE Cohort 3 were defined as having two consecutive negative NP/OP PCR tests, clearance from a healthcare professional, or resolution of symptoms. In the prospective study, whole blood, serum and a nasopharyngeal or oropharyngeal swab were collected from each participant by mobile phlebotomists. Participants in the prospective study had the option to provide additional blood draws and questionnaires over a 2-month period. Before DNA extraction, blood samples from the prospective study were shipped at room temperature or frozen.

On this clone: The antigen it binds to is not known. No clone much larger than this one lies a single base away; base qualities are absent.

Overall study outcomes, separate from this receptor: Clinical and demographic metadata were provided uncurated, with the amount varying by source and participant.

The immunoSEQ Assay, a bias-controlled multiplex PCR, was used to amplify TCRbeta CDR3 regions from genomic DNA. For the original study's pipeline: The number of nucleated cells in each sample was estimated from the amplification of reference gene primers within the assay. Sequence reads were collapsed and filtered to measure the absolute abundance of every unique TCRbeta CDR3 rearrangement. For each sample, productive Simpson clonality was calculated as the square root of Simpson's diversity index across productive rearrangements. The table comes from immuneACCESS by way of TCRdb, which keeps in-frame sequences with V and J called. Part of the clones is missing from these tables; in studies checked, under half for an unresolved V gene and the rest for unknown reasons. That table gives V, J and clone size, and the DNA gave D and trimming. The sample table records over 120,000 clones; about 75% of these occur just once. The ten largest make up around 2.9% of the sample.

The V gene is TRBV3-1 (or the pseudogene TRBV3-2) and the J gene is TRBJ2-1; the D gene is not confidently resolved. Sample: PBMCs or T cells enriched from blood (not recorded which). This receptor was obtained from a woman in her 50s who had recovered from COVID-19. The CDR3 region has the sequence CASSLLESSYNEQFF. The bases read TGTGCCAGCAGCCTTCTCGAGAGCTCCTACAATGAGCAGTTCTTC.